Listed below are T cell receptor beta chains from one sample, sequenced in a study of T cell responses to AZD1222 COVID-19 vaccine. Sequencing used immunoSEQ multiplex PCR; TCRdb keeps in-frame clones, though not all of them. The table has 110,000 or so clones, about nine tenths seen once; the top ten hold around 3.8%. The source was peripheral blood, collected 28 days after the second dose of the MenACWY control vaccine. The receptors were sampled from an adult who received the MenACWY meningococcal vaccine as a control. Each CDR3 is given with its conserved first and last residue. A D gene is named only where the DNA matches it firmly. Clone sizes are given selectively: once, few, many, or a class where the clone is expanded.

j_call d_call clone_size v_call cdr3_aa cdr3_nt
TRBJ2-5 TRBD1 NA TRBV24-1 CATSGKRQGEETQYF TGTGCCACCAGTGGGAAGAGACAGGGGGAAGAGACCCAGTACTTC
TRBJ2-1 NA few TRBV28 CASVREWGNEQFF TGTGCCAGCGTTAGGGAGTGGGGCAATGAGCAGTTCTTC
TRBJ2-3 NA NA TRBV6-6 CASVPSGNTDTQYF TGTGCCAGCGTGCCTTCCGGGAACACAGATACGCAGTATTTT
TRBJ1-3 NA NA TRBV3-1/TRBV3-2 CASSLVTLKPGNTIYF TGTGCCAGCAGCCTCGTGACCCTAAAACCTGGAAACACCATATATTTT
TRBJ2-7 NA NA TRBV5-1 CASSLGGLGGTQVQYF TGCGCCAGCAGCTTGGGTGGACTAGGGGGGACTCAGGTGCAGTACTTC
TRBJ2-1 TRBD1 NA TRBV28 CASSLSGGEVYEQFF TGTGCCAGCAGTTTATCAGGGGGCGAGGTTTATGAGCAGTTCTTC
TRBJ1-5 NA NA TRBV28 CATSQSGRWRPQHF TGTGCCACCTCGCAATCGGGTCGGTGGAGGCCCCAGCATTTT
TRBJ1-5 NA NA TRBV28 CASIRGTSNQPQHF TGTGCCAGCATCCGGGGAACTAGCAATCAGCCCCAGCATTTT
TRBJ1-5 NA NA TRBV7-2 CASSPDGLSNQPQHF TGTGCCAGCAGCCCGGACGGGCTTAGCAATCAGCCCCAGCATTTT
TRBJ2-2 NA NA TRBV3-1/TRBV3-2 CASTRGTDKWGELFF TGTGCCAGCACCCGAGGGACCGACAAATGGGGGGAGCTGTTTTTT
TRBJ1-2 NA NA TRBV4-3 CASSQDMAKADSYTF TGCGCCAGCAGCCAAGATATGGCGAAAGCGGATAGCTACACCTTC
TRBJ1-5 NA once TRBV19 CASNRLGGNQPQHF TGTGCCAGTAATCGATTGGGGGGCAATCAGCCCCAGCATTTT
TRBJ2-5 NA NA TRBV27 CASSSLGGQETQYF TGTGCCAGCAGTTCCCTGGGGGGCCAAGAGACCCAGTACTTC
TRBJ2-7 NA NA TRBV5-1 CASSLGRGWTSPYEQYF TGCGCCAGCAGCTTGGGCAGGGGCTGGACTTCACCCTACGAGCAGTACTTC
TRBJ2-6 NA NA TRBV5-5 CASSLPTSGANVLTF TGTGCCAGCAGCTTGCCCACCTCTGGGGCCAACGTCCTGACTTTC
TRBJ1-1 NA NA TRBV19 CASSPGGSGNTEAFF TGTGCCAGTAGTCCCGGGGGGTCAGGGAACACTGAAGCTTTCTTT
TRBJ1-2 NA few TRBV3-1/TRBV3-2 CASSHHNGNYGYTF TGTGCCAGCAGCCATCACAACGGAAACTATGGCTACACCTTC
TRBJ2-3 TRBD2 NA TRBV2 CASSEMVAGLLTDTQYF TGTGCCAGCAGTGAAATGGTAGCGGGCCTACTCACAGATACGCAGTATTTT
TRBJ1-3 TRBD1 NA TRBV7-8 CASSSQGAAGNTIYF TGTGCCAGCAGCTCACAGGGGGCGGCAGGAAACACCATATATTTT
TRBJ1-6 TRBD1 NA TRBV18 CASSPRTGGNYNSPLHF TGTGCCAGCTCACCTCGGACAGGGGGAAACTATAATTCACCCCTCCACTTT
TRBJ2-1 TRBD1 NA TRBV6-2/TRBV6-3 CASSYGTAEQFF TGTGCCAGCAGTTACGGGACAGCGGAGCAGTTCTTC
TRBJ1-2 TRBD1 NA TRBV28 CASSNPQGGGSNYGYTF TGTGCCAGCAGTAATCCCCAGGGAGGGGGCTCTAACTATGGCTACACCTTC
TRBJ1-2 TRBD1 NA TRBV27 CASSLGQGNYGYTF TGTGCCAGCAGTTTGGGACAGGGGAACTATGGCTACACCTTC
TRBJ2-3 TRBD2 few TRBV18 CASSPGLAEVTDTQYF TGTGCCAGCTCACCGGGACTAGCGGAGGTCACAGATACGCAGTATTTT
TRBJ1-5 TRBD1 NA TRBV15 CATSREVGGYGQPQHF TGTGCCACCAGCAGAGAGGTAGGGGGCTACGGTCAGCCCCAGCATTTT
TRBJ1-5 NA NA TRBV12-3/TRBV12-4 CASSFGGQPQHF TGTGCCAGCAGTTTTGGTGGTCAGCCCCAGCATTTT
TRBJ2-2 TRBD1 NA TRBV11-2 CASSLDGQGIGELFF TGTGCCAGCAGCTTGGATGGACAGGGGATCGGGGAGCTGTTTTTT
TRBJ2-2 NA NA TRBV15 CATRTAPENTGELFF TGTGCCACCCGGACAGCTCCCGAGAACACCGGGGAGCTGTTTTTT
TRBJ1-6 NA NA TRBV28 CASSLGGQNSPLHF TGTGCCAGCAGTTTAGGGGGCCAAAATTCACCCCTCCACTTT
TRBJ2-4 NA NA TRBV6-1 CASSPTEEAKNIQYF TGTGCCAGCAGTCCAACAGAGGAGGCCAAAAACATTCAGTACTTC
TRBJ1-1 NA once TRBV3-1/TRBV3-2 CASSLGRSNTEAFF TGTGCCAGCTCTCTTGGACGGTCGAACACTGAAGCTTTCTTT
TRBJ2-3 NA NA TRBV28 CASGPGRTDTQYF TGTGCCAGCGGGCCCGGTCGCACAGATACGCAGTATTTT
TRBJ1-3 NA NA TRBV6-5 CASSPDSGNTIYF TGTGCCAGCAGTCCGGACTCTGGAAACACCATATATTTT
TRBJ1-1 NA NA TRBV28 CASRGLAMNTEAFF TGTGCCAGCAGGGGCCTGGCCATGAACACTGAAGCTTTCTTT
TRBJ2-7 TRBD1 NA TRBV28 CASSLWGTGVYEQYF TGTGCCAGCAGTTTATGGGGGACAGGGGTTTACGAGCAGTACTTC
TRBJ2-5 TRBD1 NA TRBV2 CASKRQGWETQYF TGTGCCAGCAAAAGACAGGGGTGGGAGACCCAGTACTTC
TRBJ1-4 NA NA TRBV19 CASSPRVGFREGEKLFF TGTGCCAGTAGTCCCCGAGTGGGGTTTAGAGAAGGTGAAAAACTGTTTTTT
TRBJ2-3 TRBD2 NA TRBV7-3 CASSHPGTTTDTQYF TGTGCCAGCAGCCATCCCGGGACTACCACAGATACGCAGTATTTT
TRBJ2-5 NA once TRBV12-3/TRBV12-4 CASSSQGWETQYF TGTGCCAGCAGTTCTCAAGGGTGGGAGACCCAGTACTTC
TRBJ1-1 NA NA TRBV12-3/TRBV12-4 CASSLGSGAFF TGTGCCAGCAGTTTAGGGTCAGGAGCTTTCTTT
TRBJ2-2 NA NA TRBV5-8 CASSFKKGRTGELFF TGTGCCAGCAGCTTTAAGAAGGGGCGTACCGGGGAGCTGTTTTTT
TRBJ2-5 TRBD2 NA TRBV5-1 CASSPGGLAQETQYF TGCGCCAGCAGCCCCGGGGGACTAGCACAAGAGACCCAGTACTTC
TRBJ1-1 NA NA TRBV5-1 CASSLVTGYTEAFF TGCGCCAGCAGCTTGGTAACAGGGTACACTGAAGCTTTCTTT
TRBJ2-1 NA few TRBV10-3 CAISLAGPREQFF TGTGCCATCTCCCTCGCCGGCCCCCGGGAGCAGTTCTTC
TRBJ1-1 NA NA TRBV12-3/TRBV12-4 CASSSLGAEAFF TGTGCCAGCAGCTCACTGGGGGCTGAAGCTTTCTTT
TRBJ2-1 NA few TRBV15 CATSRGASRNEQFF TGTGCCACCAGCAGAGGGGCTAGTCGGAATGAGCAGTTCTTC
TRBJ2-1 TRBD2 NA TRBV10-1 CASSDLGGSEQFF TGCGCCAGCAGTGACCTCGGGGGGAGTGAGCAGTTCTTC